The subject of this entry is one T cell receptor (beta chain). The antigen is undetermined. The same CDR3 also results from other DNA sequences found in this sample. The sample comes from a study of shared clonotypes between healthy human individuals. Subsets obtained from CD4+ cells comprised CD45RA+ naive and CD45RA-negative memory cells. TCRdb's copy holds only in-frame clones and misses some; the assay was immunoSEQ multiplex PCR. The table has about 2 million clones, roughly 94% seen once; the top ten hold under 0.15%. There are 15 residues in the CDR3. Germline V lookup: CDR1 SGHVS, CDR2 FQNEAQ. The ends lost 1 base at V and 0 bases at J; junction bases unmatched: 2. Overall study results and limits: Sequencing depth was expected to influence donor clonotype sharing. Memory subsets had estimated richness that was generally smaller than that of naive subsets. Non-shared clonotypes had lower generation probabilities than those shared by all four donors.

The V call is TRBV7-8, the J call TRBJ1-1; 7 bases map to TRBD1. The specimen was naive CD4+ T cells sorted from blood. Subset in this sample: CD45RA+ positively selected. The clonotype comes from a man aged 18-30 years in good health. The CDR3 is CASSLVGTVNTEAFF. Here the CDR3 DNA reads TGTGCCAGCAGCTTAGTAGGGACAGTGAACACTGAAGCTTTCTTT.